The 28 T cell receptor beta chains below come from one sample, sequenced in a study of T cells in Graves' hyperthyroidism and ophthalmopathy. Researchers amplified the TCR beta CDR3 regions from RNA transcripts. Carried out on the TCR CDR3, a first-round RT-PCR used the HTBI primer set. TCRdb re-derived calls from the multiplex PCR reads in MiXCR, one entry per CDR3 protein. Of around 380,000 distinct CDR3 sequences in the sample, roughly 13% were seen once. Sequenced material: blood. The receptors were gathered from a young man with Graves' hyperthyroidism that later progressed to Graves' ophthalmopathy.

This clonotype was picked up many times. Here the CDR3 reads CASSPGTGSEKLFF. In nucleotides, the CDR3 is TGTGCCAGCAGCCCCGGGACAGGGAGTGAAAAACTGTTTTTT. The chain uses TRBV7-9 and TRBJ1-4; 9 nucleotides line up with TRBD1. Germline loops: CDR1 SEHNR, CDR2 FQNEAQ (reference sequence). Losses at the gene ends were 5 bases for V and 7 bases for J; bases not matched to a gene: 5. The CDR3 extends over 14 amino acids.

This clonotype appeared many times. The chain has TRBV28 and TRBJ2-1; 12 positions match TRBD2. Germline CDR1 and CDR2: MDHEN and SYDVKM. V dropped 1 base and J dropped 12; count of bases not matched to a gene: 7. The CDR3 covers 15 residues. The CDR3 spells CASSLYRTSGVRQFF. The CDR3 nucleotides read TGTGCCAGCAGTTTATACAGGACTAGCGGGGTAAGGCAGTTCTTC.

In its sample, this clonotype was seen many times. The chain recombines TRBV6-1 with TRBJ1-2, with TRBD1 matching 8 bases. Germline values: CDR1 MNHNS, CDR2 SASEGT. The CDR3 length is 15 residues. V shed 2 bases, J shed 4 bases, and the junction held 6 bases outside the gene matches. CDR3 DNA sequence: TGTGCCAGCAGTGAACTTCGGACAGGGATCTATGGCTACACCTTC. This codes for CASSELRTGIYGYTF.

This clonotype was seen repeatedly, ten times or more. J is TRBJ2-2 and V is TRBV12-3 or TRBV12-4; possible D gene TRBD1, 6 bases. Between the trimmed V and J ends, which lost 5 bases and 6 bases, there was a span of 10 bases. CDR3 length: 13 residues. This CDR3 is CASSQQGPGELFF. CDR3 in DNA: TGTGCCAGCAGTCAACAGGGACCCGGGGAGCTGTTTTTT.

V and J are TRBV6-1 and TRBJ1-2, with 7 bases identical to TRBD1. After removal of 5 bases from V and 2 bases from J, the junction contained 5 bases not matched to a gene. Germline-derived CDR1 and CDR2 are MNHNS and SASEGT. The CDR3 consists of 14 residues. The CDR3 DNA follows: TGTGCCAGCAGTAAATCGACAGGGAACTATGGCTACACCTTC. Translating gives CASSKSTGNYGYTF.

This clonotype came up many times. The V and J genes are TRBV12-3 or TRBV12-4 and TRBJ2-5, with a possible D match to TRBD2 (6 bases). This CDR3 is built from 13 residues. Deletions cut 6 bases from V and 5 bases from J, with 13 bases between. The chain's CDR3 is CASRRGGVETQYF. The CDR3 bases are TGTGCCAGCAGGCGGGGCGGGGTGGAGACCCAGTACTTC.

On this clonotype itself: Germline and junction disagree at one end, which may indicate a read error. V and J are TRBV7-7 and TRBJ2-5; the match to TRBD2 covers 12 bases. CDR1 is SSHAT and CDR2 is FNYEAQ in the germline V gene (reference sequence). The CDR3 covers 17 residues. CDR3 nucleotide sequence: TGTGCTAGCAGCTTAGGCACTAGCGGGGGGCCCGGGGAGACCCAGTACTTC. Amino acid sequence: CASSLGTSGGPGETQYF.

In its sample, this clonotype was seen many times. This sequence joins TRBV12-3 or TRBV12-4 and TRBJ1-4; 7 positions agree with TRBD1. The CDR3 is 14 residues long. V was pared by 5 bases and J by 8 bases, with 8 bases of the junction left unmatched. The CDR3 DNA is TGTGCCAGCAGTCCGACAGGGAGTTACGAAAAACTGTTTTTT. Translated, it gives CASSPTGSYEKLFF.

The rearrangement joins TRBV5-6 to TRBJ2-3; a weak D match, TRBD2 (7 bases). CDR3 size: 16 residues. The germline CDR1 and CDR2 sequences are SGHDT and YYEEEE. Trimming took 0 bases from V and 4 from J, leaving 15 bases between them. For the CDR3, the DNA is TGTGCCAGCAGCTTGGTGAGGGGGGGCCTGGCAGATACGCAGTATTTT. This gives the protein CASSLVRGGLADTQYF.

On this clonotype: Being one base from a much bigger clone, this may be a read error. CDR3: CASSESPGYQPQHF. CDR3 nucleotides: TGTGCCAGCAGTGAGTCCCCAGGGTATCAGCCCCAGCATTTT. The genes are TRBV2 and TRBJ1-5; D perhaps matches TRBD1 (5 bases). Germline loops: CDR1 SNHLY, CDR2 FYNNEI. The CDR3 is 14 residues long. V was shortened by 3 bases and J by 5 bases, with 11 bases between the two germline ends.

This clonotype was seen ten or more times. The rearrangement links TRBV12-3 or TRBV12-4 to TRBJ1-1, with 7 nucleotides matching TRBD1. CDR3 length: 14 amino acids. V lost 7 bases and J lost 0; bases outside the gene matches: 5. The CDR3: CASTRGGMNTEAFF. The CDR3 bases are TGTGCCAGCACCAGGGGGGGCATGAACACTGAAGCTTTCTTT.

This clonotype was picked up many times. This chain joins TRBV7-3 and TRBJ1-1, with 8 bases lining up with TRBD1. The germline V gene has CDR1 SGHTA and CDR2 FQGTGA. Trimming took 5 bases from V and 5 from J; bases not matched to a gene: 4. CDR3 length: 13 residues. The CDR3 spells CASSPQGATEAFF. The CDR3 DNA follows: TGTGCCAGCAGCCCCCAGGGGGCAACTGAAGCTTTCTTT.

The rearrangement joins TRBV4-2 to TRBJ2-1; no firm D call. This CDR3 is 15 amino acids long. The V end was cut by 0 bases, the J end by 5 bases, with 11 bases between. Germline CDR1 is LGHNA and CDR2 is YNFKEQ. CDR3: CASSQDLDGHNEQFF. CDR3 bases: TGTGCCAGCAGCCAAGATCTGGACGGCCACAATGAGCAGTTCTTC.

This clonotype was detected many times. CDR3 amino acids: CASSTPGQRVNEKLFF. CDR3 nucleotide sequence: TGTGCCAGCAGTACCCCGGGACAGCGCGTGAATGAAAAACTGTTTTTT. The chain has TRBV6-8 and TRBJ1-4; TRBD1 matches at 7 bases. Trimming at V came to 5 bases and at J to 5 bases, leaving 11 bases not matched to a gene. Germline V CDR1 and CDR2: MNHGY, SAAAGT. The CDR3 runs to 16 residues.

This clonotype was seen many times. The chain is built from TRBV25-1 and TRBJ1-5, with TRBD1 matching 8 bases. V lost 2 bases to trimming and J lost 7 bases; unmatched junction nucleotides: 10. The germline CDR1 and CDR2 sequences are MGHDK and SYGVNS. This CDR3 region has 16 residues. CDR3 residues: CASSEGVRTGRQPQHF. CDR3 nucleotide sequence: TGTGCCAGCAGTGAAGGGGTTAGGACAGGGAGGCAGCCCCAGCATTTT.

This clonotype was recorded many times. V gene TRBV5-1 combines with J gene TRBJ1-5; D is ambiguous. The ends were cut back, 4 bases at V and 2 bases at J, with 13 bases in the middle. The germline gives CDR1 SGHRS, CDR2 YFSETQ. CDR3 size: 15 residues. The CDR3 protein is CASSTGLGGNQPQHF. DNA for the CDR3: TGCGCCAGCAGCACTGGGCTCGGGGGCAATCAGCCCCAGCATTTT.

This clonotype was detected ten times or more. The chain links TRBV5-5 to TRBJ1-6; no definite D call. V was pared by 0 bases and J by 2 bases, with 9 bases between. CDR3 length: 16 residues. CDR1 is SGHKS, CDR2 YYEKEE, per germline (reference sequence). CDR3 nucleotides: TGTGCCAGCAGCTTGGGACCCTCGGCCTATAATTCACCCCTCCACTTT. Protein: CASSLGPSAYNSPLHF.

This clonotype was seen only a few times. V gene TRBV7-6 combines with J gene TRBJ1-5, with D tentatively TRBD1 (5 bases). Trimming removed 0 bases at V and 4 bases at J, with 13 bases between. CDR3 size: 16 residues. Germline CDR1 SGHVS, CDR2 FNYEAQ. CDR3 sequence: CASSLAGQGPNQPQHF. CDR3 nucleotide sequence: TGTGCCAGCAGCTTAGCGGGCCAGGGTCCTAATCAGCCCCAGCATTTT.

This clonotype was observed at least ten times. V usage is TRBV9 and J usage is TRBJ1-1; D unresolved. V dropped 0 bases and J dropped 1 base, with 13 bases sitting between them. Germline-derived CDR1 and CDR2 are SGDLS and YYNGEE. This CDR3 is built from 16 residues. CDR3 DNA: TGTGCCAGCAGCGTAGGGGGTAATGAGAGGAACACTGAAGCTTTCTTT. This translates into CASSVGGNERNTEAFF.

This clonotype turned up a few times. The gene calls are TRBV5-1 and TRBJ2-5; TRBD1 matches 9 bases. CDR3 length equals 15 residues. Germline CDR1 SGHRS, CDR2 YFSETQ. V shed 7 bases, J shed 4 bases, and the junction held 11 bases outside the gene matches. CDR3 in DNA: TGCGCCAGCGGCCCCCCGGACAGGGGAGGAGAGACCCAGTACTTC. It codes for CASGPPDRGGETQYF.

This clonotype was counted ten times or more. DNA of the CDR3: TGTGCCAGCAGCTTGTGGCAGGGGGCGGGAGATGAGCAGTTCTTC. Amino acids: CASSLWQGAGDEQFF. The chain is built from TRBV11-2 and TRBJ2-1; D may be TRBD1 (8 bases). The germline V gene has CDR1 SGHAT and CDR2 FQNNGV. V was clipped by 3 bases and J by 8 bases, with 17 bases between them. The CDR3 has 15 residues.

In this sample, this clonotype turned up many times. This chain links TRBV19 with TRBJ1-1; no reliable D call. There are 13 residues in the CDR3. The germline V and J ends were trimmed by 6 bases and 10 bases, with 18 bases remaining between them. Germline values: CDR1 LNHDA, CDR2 SQIVND (reference sequence). Written as DNA, the CDR3 is TGTGCCAGTAGCCCCACCAGGAGCCGGGGAGCTTTCTTT. It specifies CASSPTRSRGAFF.

The V gene is TRBV28, the J gene TRBJ2-7; 9 bases line up with TRBD2. With V trimmed by 8 bases and J by 3 bases, 5 bases remained unmatched. CDR1 and CDR2 (germline): MDHEN, SYDVKM. The CDR3 spans 13 residues. CDR3 sequence: CASRAGGVYEQYF. CDR3 in DNA: TGTGCCAGCCGGGCGGGGGGGGTCTACGAGCAGTACTTC.

The rearrangement links TRBV29-1 to TRBJ1-6, with D perhaps matching TRBD1 (5 bases). V lost 7 bases and J 9 bases, leaving 16 bases between the germline ends. The CDR3 loop spans 13 amino acids. Germline V gives CDR1 SQVTM, CDR2 ANQGSEA. The CDR3 region has the DNA TGCAGCGCGGGAGCAGGGATGTCTTCACCCCTCCACTTT. The encoded protein is CSAGAGMSSPLHF.

This chain uses TRBV2 with TRBJ2-2; 10 nucleotides agree with TRBD1. The CDR3 is 16 amino acids. J gave up 4 bases and V 6 bases, and 8 bases lay outside the gene matches. Per the germline V gene, CDR1 is SNHLY and CDR2 is FYNNEI. The chain's CDR3 is CASREPGQGFTGELFF. The CDR3 region has the DNA TGTGCCAGCAGGGAACCGGGACAGGGGTTCACCGGGGAGCTGTTTTTT.

The V call is TRBV6-1, the J call TRBJ1-2; D perhaps matches TRBD1 (6 bases). The CDR3 length is 14 residues. The germline gives CDR1 MNHNS, CDR2 SASEGT. Trimming removed 6 bases from V and 2 bases from J, with 13 bases in between. This CDR3 is CASRPMDSNYGYTF. The CDR3 DNA sequence: TGTGCCAGCAGACCTATGGACAGCAACTATGGCTACACCTTC.

This clonotype was detected many times. CDR3 protein: CSALTVNTEAFF. DNA of the CDR3: TGCAGTGCTTTGACAGTGAACACTGAAGCTTTCTTT. The chain uses TRBV20-1 and TRBJ1-1; possible D gene TRBD1, 5 bases. With 5 bases removed from V and 0 bases from J, the gap between germline ends came to 7 bases. CDR3 length equals 12 residues. The V gene's germline CDR1 is DFQATT and CDR2 SNEGSKA (reference sequence).

This clonotype was recorded many times. This chain joins TRBV18 and TRBJ2-3; D perhaps matches TRBD2 (6 bases). The CDR3 has 13 residues. Per germline, CDR1 KGHSH and CDR2 LQKENI. The V gene lost 2 bases and the J gene lost 5 bases, with 8 bases spanning the gap. The CDR3 region is CASSPSEGDTQYF. The CDR3 region has the DNA TGTGCCAGCTCACCATCGGAGGGAGATACGCAGTATTTT.